This T cell receptor beta chain appears in the sequencing data of a study of OX40 agonist ivuxolimab in advanced cancers. This clone was recorded once. TCRdb's table, derived via immunoSEQ multiplex PCR, lists solely in-frame clones and lacks some. This sample has 20,000 or so clones; 70% to 80% occur once, and the top ten carry 25% to 40%. The CDR3 is 11 amino acids. Germline V gene lookup returns CDR1 SGDLS and CDR2 YYNGEE. Trimming cost V 3 bases and J 14 bases; bases outside gene matches: 5. The source of this sequence is an adult with an advanced solid tumor such as melanoma, head and neck, liver or kidney cancer. This sample comprised CD4+ or CD8+ T cells sorted from blood, obtained in a trial of the OX40 agonist ivuxolimab. The chain is built from TRBV9 and TRBJ2-3; 8 bases agree with TRBD2. CDR3 DNA sequence: TGTGCCAGCAGCGCCGGGGGGGAGCGGTATTTT. This sequence encodes CASSAGGERYF. The full variable domain, with the rest looked up from reference TRBV9 and TRBJ2-3, is DSGVTQTPKHLITATGQRVTLRCSPRSGDLSVYWYQQSLDQGLQFLIQYYNGEERAKGNILERFSAQQFPDLHSELNLSSLELGDSALYFCASSAGGERYFGPGTRLTVL.